The 28 T cell receptor beta chains below come from one sample, sequenced in a study of cytomegalovirus exposure and HLA in healthy donors. PCR employed 60 Vbeta and 13 Jbeta primers. TCRdb keeps only in-frame clones here, not all; method: immunoSEQ multiplex PCR. The table shows fewer than 250,000 clones, with about three quarters occurring only once. The sample consisted of PBMCs. The receptor source for this set is a male donor in good health and CMV-seronegative.

The chain combines TRBV6-5 with TRBJ1-2; TRBD1 might be the D (6 bases). Trimming removed 0 bases at V and 5 bases at J, with 10 bases between. Germline CDR1 is MNHEY and CDR2 is SVGAGI. The CDR3 spans 14 residues. CDR3 nucleotide sequence: TGTGCCAGCAGTTACTCGGGACAAGATTATGGCTACACCTTC. Amino acid sequence: CASSYSGQDYGYTF.

J is TRBJ2-1 and V is TRBV13, with 13 positions matching TRBD2. Trimming took 5 bases from V and 3 from J; bases not matched to a gene: 4. The germline V gene encodes CDR1 PRHDT and CDR2 FYEKMQ (reference sequence). This CDR3 is 16 amino acids long. CDR3 DNA: TGTGCCAGCAGCCTGGGGACTAGCGGGAACTACAATGAGCAGTTCTTC. It is translated as CASSLGTSGNYNEQFF.

The table lists this clone with a few counts. V is TRBV28 and J is TRBJ2-3; 11 bases match TRBD2. Germline trimming cut 5 bases from V and 3 bases from J; bases unmatched to any gene: 13. Germline-derived CDR1 and CDR2 are MDHEN and SYDVKM. The CDR3 contains 18 residues. DNA of the CDR3: TGTGCCAGCAGTATCCCCCCTTTAGCGGGGGGGCCAACAGATACGCAGTATTTT. As protein: CASSIPPLAGGPTDTQYF.

The gene calls are TRBV7-2 and TRBJ1-5; 9 bases are a match to TRBD1. CDR1 and CDR2 from the germline V gene are SGHTA and FQGNSA. With V trimmed by 5 bases and J by 4 bases, 9 bases remained unmatched. The CDR3 is made up of 16 amino acids. The CDR3 here is CASSVHGTGFNQPQHF. CDR3 DNA sequence: TGTGCCAGCAGCGTACACGGGACAGGGTTTAATCAGCCCCAGCATTTT.

The chain has TRBV12-5 and TRBJ2-1; the match to TRBD1 covers 10 bases. Germline-derived CDR1 and CDR2 are LGHNT and FRNRAP. Trimming cost V 0 bases and J 5 bases; bases outside gene matches: 13. The CDR3 covers 19 residues. The CDR3 loop is CASGLVLGRGDRGHNEQFF. The CDR3 DNA reads as TGTGCTAGTGGTTTGGTTTTGGGGAGGGGGGACAGGGGACACAATGAGCAGTTCTTC.

This clone was counted a few times. The identical CDR3 is also encoded by other nucleotide sequences in the sample. The V and J genes are TRBV29-1 and TRBJ2-5; D may be TRBD1 (6 bases). The V gene's germline CDR1 is SQVTM and CDR2 ANQGSEA. V dropped 2 bases and J dropped 1 base, with 8 bases sitting between them. The CDR3 has 13 amino acids. CDR3 coding DNA: TGCAGCGTTGAAAGGGGGTTCCAAGAGACCCAGTACTTC. Encoded protein: CSVERGFQETQYF.

The CDR3 nucleotides read TGTGCCAGCAGCCGAGGGAGGACTGAAGCTTTCTTT. Translated: CASSRGRTEAFF. This sequence joins TRBV7-2 and TRBJ1-1; D unresolved. The CDR3 loop spans 12 amino acids. Germline assignment: CDR1 SGHTA and CDR2 FQGNSA. The V end lost 5 bases, the J end lost 5 bases, and 9 bases lay between the germline ends.

The V gene is TRBV6-1, the J gene TRBJ2-7, with D unclear. The germline gives CDR1 MNHNS, CDR2 SASEGT. The germline V and J ends were trimmed by 8 bases and 6 bases, with 5 bases remaining between them. The CDR3 is made up of 9 amino acids. The CDR3 here is CASGPEQYF. The DNA for the CDR3 is TGTGCCAGCGGGCCCGAGCAGTACTTC.

The chain recombines TRBV6-6 with TRBJ1-6; D perhaps matches TRBD1 (6 bases). The CDR3 length is 15 residues. Germline assignment: CDR1 MNHNY and CDR2 SVGAGI (reference sequence). Trimming shortened V by 2 bases and J by 8 bases, and 13 bases separated the two germline ends. In DNA, the CDR3 is TGTGCCAGCAGTTACCGGGGGGGGCCCGATTCACCCCTCCACTTT. Protein: CASSYRGGPDSPLHF.

The V call is TRBV27, the J call TRBJ2-3; D is perhaps TRBD2 (5 bases). The CDR3 totals 15 residues. V lost 5 bases, J lost 3 bases, and 15 bases lay in between. Germline lookup yields CDR1 MNHEY and CDR2 SMNVEV (reference sequence). The DNA for the CDR3 is TGTGCCAGCAGTCCCGACGCACGGGAAACAGATACGCAGTATTTT. Protein product: CASSPDARETDTQYF.

V is TRBV29-1 and J is TRBJ1-5; TRBD1 matches at 8 bases. Germline-derived CDR1 and CDR2 are SQVTM and ANQGSEA. The CDR3 sequence is 13 residues long. V lost 6 bases, J lost 4 bases, and 5 bases stayed unmatched. CDR3 DNA sequence: TGCAGCGTGGGGGGACAGGAAAATCAGCCCCAGCATTTT. Translation: CSVGGQENQPQHF.

This chain joins TRBV4-3 and TRBJ2-3; 13 bases agree with TRBD2. The germline CDR1 and CDR2 sequences are LGHNA and YSLEER. V lost 4 bases, J lost 0 bases, and 10 bases stayed unmatched. The CDR3 has 19 amino acids. The CDR3 sequence: CASSPTTSGGASSTDTQYF. In DNA, the CDR3 is TGCGCCAGCAGCCCTACAACTAGCGGGGGGGCCTCCAGCACAGATACGCAGTATTTT.

V is TRBV25-1 and J is TRBJ2-7; 11 bases match TRBD2. CDR3 length: 15 amino acids. V lost 5 bases, J lost 3 bases, and 6 bases stayed unmatched. Germline CDR1 is MGHDK and CDR2 is SYGVNS. The CDR3 here is CASSPLGLADYEQYF. In nucleotides, the CDR3 is TGTGCCAGCAGTCCCCTGGGACTAGCGGACTACGAGCAGTACTTC.

This clone was found a few times. The rearrangement uses TRBV6-1 and TRBJ2-2; TRBD1 agrees at 11 bases. J was trimmed by 5 bases and V by 3 bases; bases with no gene match: 5. The CDR3 has 16 residues. Germline values: CDR1 MNHNS, CDR2 SASEGT. The CDR3 sequence: CASSDWTGGGTGELFF. The CDR3 DNA follows: TGTGCCAGCAGTGACTGGACAGGGGGCGGTACCGGGGAGCTGTTTTTT.

The V gene is TRBV4-1, the J gene TRBJ2-5; 7 positions agree with TRBD1. Germline CDR1 reads MGHRA; CDR2 reads YSYEKL. With 0 bases clipped from V and 7 bases from J, the junction kept 8 bases outside the gene matches. The CDR3 spans 15 residues. The CDR3 loop is CASSQDGKAGGTQYF. The DNA for the CDR3 is TGCGCCAGCAGCCAAGATGGAAAGGCAGGGGGGACCCAGTACTTC.

The chain recombines TRBV28 with TRBJ2-1; 11 positions agree with TRBD2. This CDR3 region has 15 residues. Germline V CDR1 and CDR2: MDHEN, SYDVKM. V shed 6 bases and J 7 bases; nucleotides not matched to a gene: 8. This CDR3 is CASSLIAGGPNEQFF. CDR3 nucleotide sequence: TGTGCCAGCAGCCTCATAGCGGGGGGGCCTAATGAGCAGTTCTTC.

Only a few counts were recorded for this clone. The chain has TRBV30 and TRBJ1-2, with 11 bases that match TRBD1. Germline values: CDR1 GTSNPN, CDR2 SVGIG (reference sequence). This CDR3 contains 11 residues. V trimming: 3 bases; J trimming: 13 bases; junction bases outside the gene matches: 4. As DNA, the CDR3 is TGTGCCTGGAGCCGGGACAGGGGGATCACCTTC. Protein: CAWSRDRGITF.

The V call is TRBV5-1, the J call TRBJ1-2; D not resolved. This CDR3 comprises 16 residues. Looked up from germline, CDR1 is SGHRS and CDR2 is YFSETQ. V shed 3 bases and J shed 4 bases, with 19 bases lying between them. This CDR3 reads CASSSGGAGLTYGYTF. CDR3 nucleotide sequence: TGCGCCAGCAGCTCTGGCGGTGCCGGACTGACCTATGGCTACACCTTC.

The chain couples TRBV25-1 to TRBJ1-4; 7 bases agree with TRBD1. Trimming cost V 1 base and J 2 bases; bases outside gene matches: 10. CDR1 is MGHDK, CDR2 SYGVNS, per germline. The CDR3 covers 18 residues. CDR3 sequence: CASSEWGQGGVTNEKLFF. The CDR3, as DNA: TGTGCCAGCAGTGAATGGGGCCAGGGGGGTGTTACTAATGAAAAACTGTTTTTT.

The chain couples TRBV7-8 to TRBJ1-6; tentative D call: TRBD1 (6 bases). The V gene lost 5 bases and the J gene lost 2 bases, with 19 bases spanning the gap. Germline values: CDR1 SGHVS, CDR2 FQNEAQ. This CDR3 region has 18 residues. In nucleotides, the CDR3 is TGTGCCAGCAGCCCCCACCGCCCCAGGGACACCTATAATTCACCCCTCCACTTT. The encoded protein is CASSPHRPRDTYNSPLHF.

A word on this clone: One junction end disagrees with the germline gene, perhaps due to a read error. V usage is TRBV7-9 and J usage is TRBJ1-4; 9 bases are a match to TRBD1. The CDR3 extends over 14 amino acids. The germline gives CDR1 SEHNR, CDR2 FQNEAQ (reference sequence). The CDR3 here is CSSSWTGVGEKLFF. CDR3 DNA sequence: TGTTCCAGCAGCTGGACAGGGGTTGGCGAAAAACTGTTTTTT.

The genes are TRBV7-6 and TRBJ1-4; D ambiguous. Trimming pared 4 bases from V and 0 bases from J, leaving 9 bases between. This CDR3 is built from 15 residues. Germline CDR1 SGHVS, CDR2 FNYEAQ. The CDR3 sequence: CASSSFRTTNEKLFF. The CDR3 DNA follows: TGTGCCAGCAGCTCGTTCAGGACAACTAATGAAAAACTGTTTTTT.

The V gene is TRBV6-5, the J gene TRBJ2-5; D remains ambiguous. The CDR3 contains 15 residues. V was pared by 0 bases and J by 0 bases, with 8 bases between. Germline V gene sequence: CDR1 MNHEY, CDR2 SVGAGI. The CDR3: CASSYSETHQETQYF. The CDR3 DNA is TGTGCCAGCAGTTACTCCGAGACACACCAAGAGACCCAGTACTTC.

This clone appeared once. The gene calls are TRBV14 and TRBJ1-4; D is ambiguous. Germline CDR1 reads SGHDN; CDR2 reads FVKESK. Trimming took 1 base from V and 4 from J, leaving 13 bases between them. The CDR3 covers 16 residues. Here the CDR3 reads CASSQGSQALNEKLFF. The DNA for the CDR3 is TGTGCCAGCAGCCAAGGGTCCCAGGCCCTTAATGAAAAACTGTTTTTT.

The chain has TRBV27 and TRBJ1-2; TRBD1 matches 7 bases. Trimming removed 3 bases from V and 5 bases from J; junction bases left unmatched: 9. This CDR3 comprises 15 residues. The V gene's germline CDR1 is MNHEY and CDR2 SMNVEV (reference sequence). DNA of the CDR3: TGTGCCAGCAGTTTCGGGCAGGGGGTGATATATGGCTACACCTTC. Encoded protein: CASSFGQGVIYGYTF.

The chain has TRBV15 and TRBJ2-7, with D possibly TRBD1 on 6 matching bases. This CDR3 region has 16 residues. Per germline, CDR1 LNHNV and CDR2 YYDKDF (reference sequence). Deletions cut 0 bases from V and 2 bases from J, with 14 bases between. CDR3 in DNA: TGTGCCACCAGCAGAGAAATAGGGGGAGCGGCCTACGAGCAGTACTTC. The encoded protein is CATSREIGGAAYEQYF.

DNA of the CDR3: TGTGCCAGCAGCTCCTGGACAGGAAGATCGTATGGCTACACCTTC. It encodes CASSSWTGRSYGYTF. The genes are TRBV9 and TRBJ1-2; 7 bases align to TRBD1. Germline V gene lookup returns CDR1 SGDLS and CDR2 YYNGEE. The CDR3 covers 15 residues. The junction had 11 bases not matched to a gene; V was cut back by 4 bases and J by 5 bases.

CDR3 in amino acids: CASSRQGGVQPQHF. The CDR3 DNA reads as TGTGCCAGCAGTCGGCAGGGGGGTGTACAGCCCCAGCATTTT. This sequence joins TRBV27 and TRBJ1-5; 7 nucleotides align to TRBD1. This CDR3 is built from 14 residues. In germline, CDR1 is MNHEY, CDR2 SMNVEV (reference sequence). The J segment lost 7 bases and the V segment lost 5 bases, leaving 8 bases of the junction unmatched.